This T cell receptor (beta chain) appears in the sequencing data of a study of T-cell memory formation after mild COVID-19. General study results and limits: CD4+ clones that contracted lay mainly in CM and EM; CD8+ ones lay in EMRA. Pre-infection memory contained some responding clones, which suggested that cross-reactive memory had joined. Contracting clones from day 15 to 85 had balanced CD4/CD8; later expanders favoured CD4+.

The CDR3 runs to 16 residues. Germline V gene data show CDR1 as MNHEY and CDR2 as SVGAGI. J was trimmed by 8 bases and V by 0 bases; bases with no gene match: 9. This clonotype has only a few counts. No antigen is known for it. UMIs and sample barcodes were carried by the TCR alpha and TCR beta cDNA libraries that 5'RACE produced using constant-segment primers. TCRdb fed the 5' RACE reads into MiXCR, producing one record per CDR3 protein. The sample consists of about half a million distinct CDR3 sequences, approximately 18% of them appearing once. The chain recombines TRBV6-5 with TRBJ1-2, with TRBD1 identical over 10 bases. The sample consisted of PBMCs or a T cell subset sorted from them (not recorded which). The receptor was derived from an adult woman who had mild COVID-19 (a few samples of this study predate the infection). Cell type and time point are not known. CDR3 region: CASSYSDRGLALGYTF. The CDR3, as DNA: TGTGCCAGCAGTTACTCTGACAGGGGGCTGGCCCTAGGCTACACCTTC.